This entry describes one T cell receptor beta chain. Its antigen is still unknown. The data originate from a study of CD8 T cells in ankylosing spondylitis. With molecular barcodes, quantitative 5'-RACE was used to make the TCR beta libraries. TCRdb passed the 5' RACE reads through MiXCR, listing each CDR3 protein once. The sample shows about 260,000 distinct CDR3 sequences, about 24% of them seen only once. Germline CDR1 is SGHAT and CDR2 is FQDESV (reference sequence). This CDR3 is 20 amino acids long. V lost 0 bases to trimming and J lost 0 bases; unmatched junction nucleotides: 17. Broader study findings: It was reported that disease-linked clones were significantly enriched in matched ankylosing spondylitis synovial fluid. Blood of patients with ankylosing spondylitis appeared to be characterized by a TCR beta motif of eight highly homologous variants. The authors found the disease-linked clones to be CD8+ and relatively rare in peripheral blood.

Specimen: blood, either unsorted or a sorted T cell fraction (not recorded which). The TCR was taken from a male donor with ankylosing spondylitis or in good health (not recorded which). The rearrangement links TRBV11-1 to TRBJ2-7; 7 nucleotides line up with TRBD2. This CDR3 reads CASSLAPAQVGAGYSYEQYF. The CDR3 region has the DNA TGTGCCAGCAGCTTAGCCCCTGCCCAGGTCGGAGCGGGGTACTCCTACGAGCAGTACTTC.